The T cell receptor beta chain under discussion was sequenced for a study of T cells in Graves' hyperthyroidism and ophthalmopathy. The V gene end was trimmed by 3 bases and the J gene end by 0 bases; junction bases not matched to a gene: 7. Germline CDR1 LNHDA, CDR2 SQIVND (reference sequence). The CDR3 is 18 residues long. Amplification targeted TCR beta CDR3 regions from RNA transcripts. The primer set for the first-round RT-PCR of the TCR CDR3 was HTBI. Each CDR3 protein is one row after TCRdb ran MiXCR on the multiplex PCR reads. The sample has about 400,000 distinct CDR3 sequences, around 15% seen once; the top ten hold 15% to 20%.

The chain uses TRBV19 and TRBJ2-6; 8 positions match TRBD1. The clonotype was recovered from a woman aged 55-69 years with Graves' ophthalmopathy. Sequenced input: blood. CDR3 nucleotides: TGTGCCAGTAGTATTCGAACAGGGGGAATCTCTGGGGCCAACGTCCTGACTTTC. Translating it yields CASSIRTGGISGANVLTF.